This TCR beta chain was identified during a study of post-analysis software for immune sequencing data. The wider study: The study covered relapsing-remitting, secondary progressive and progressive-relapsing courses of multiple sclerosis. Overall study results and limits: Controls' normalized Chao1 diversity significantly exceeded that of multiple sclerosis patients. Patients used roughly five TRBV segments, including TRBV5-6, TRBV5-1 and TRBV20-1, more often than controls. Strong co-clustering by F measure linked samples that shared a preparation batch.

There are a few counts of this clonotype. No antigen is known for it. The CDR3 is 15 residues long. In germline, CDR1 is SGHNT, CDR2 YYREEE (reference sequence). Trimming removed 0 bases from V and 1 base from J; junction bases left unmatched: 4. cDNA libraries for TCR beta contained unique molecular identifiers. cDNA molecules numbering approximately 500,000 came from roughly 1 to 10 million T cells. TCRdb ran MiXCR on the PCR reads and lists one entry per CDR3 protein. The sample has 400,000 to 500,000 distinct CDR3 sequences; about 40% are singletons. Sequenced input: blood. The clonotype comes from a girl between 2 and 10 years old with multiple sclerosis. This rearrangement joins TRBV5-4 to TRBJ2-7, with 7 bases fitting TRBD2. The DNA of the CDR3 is TGTGCCAGCAGCTTGGTCGCTAGCGGTTCCTACGAGCAGTACTTC. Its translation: CASSLVASGSYEQYF.